This TCR beta chain was retrieved from a study of CD8 T cells in ankylosing spondylitis. Study-level findings and limits: CD8+ cells made up the disease-linked clones, which were relatively rare in peripheral blood. Ankylosing spondylitis blood appeared to be characterized by a TCR beta motif of fewer than ten highly homologous variants. Researchers reportedly found disease-linked clones significantly enriched in matched ankylosing spondylitis synovial fluid.

TCRdb used MiXCR to reprocess the 5' RACE reads, holding one entry per CDR3 protein. The data contain about 460,000 distinct CDR3 sequences, approximately 5% of them singletons. This clonotype was observed a handful of times. Its antigen is unidentified. Germline V gene data show CDR1 as SGHRS and CDR2 as YFSETQ. This CDR3 has 19 amino acids. The junction had 13 bases not matched to a gene; V was cut back by 2 bases and J by 0 bases. The sample comprised blood, either unsorted or a sorted T cell fraction (not recorded which). The V and J genes are TRBV5-1 and TRBJ2-4, with 8 bases fitting TRBD1. The TCR sequence derives from a male donor with ankylosing spondylitis. The CDR3 DNA reads TGCGCCAGCAGCTTTGAACCGGACAGGGCTGGGACAGCCAAAAACATTCAGTACTTC. Translating gives CASSFEPDRAGTAKNIQYF.